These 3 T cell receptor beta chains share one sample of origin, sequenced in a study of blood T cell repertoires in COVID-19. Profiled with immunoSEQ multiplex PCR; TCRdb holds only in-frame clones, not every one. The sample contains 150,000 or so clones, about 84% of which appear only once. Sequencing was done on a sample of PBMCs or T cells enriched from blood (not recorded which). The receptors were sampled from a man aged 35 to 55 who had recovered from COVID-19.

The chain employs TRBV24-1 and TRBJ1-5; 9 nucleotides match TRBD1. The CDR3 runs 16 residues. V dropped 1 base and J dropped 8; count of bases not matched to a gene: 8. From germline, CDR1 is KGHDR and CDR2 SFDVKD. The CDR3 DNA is TGTGCCACCAGTGATTTAGGGGGACAGGGTTGGAAGCCCCAGCATTTT. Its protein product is CATSDLGGQGWKPQHF.

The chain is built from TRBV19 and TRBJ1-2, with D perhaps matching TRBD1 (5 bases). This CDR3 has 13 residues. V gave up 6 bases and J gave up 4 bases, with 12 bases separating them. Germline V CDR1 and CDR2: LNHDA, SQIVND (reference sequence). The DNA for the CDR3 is TGTGCCAGTAGCGCAGGGCGTACCTATGGCTACACCTTC. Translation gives CASSAGRTYGYTF.

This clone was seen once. CDR3 DNA: TGTGCCAGCAGCTTAGACAGGGTAAGCTTGGCTGAAGCTTTCTTT. Translating gives CASSLDRVSLAEAFF. The V call is TRBV11-2, the J call TRBJ1-1; D might be TRBD1 (5 bases). The CDR3 sequence is 15 residues long. Trimming removed 0 bases from V and 6 bases from J, with 14 bases in between. The germline gives CDR1 SGHAT, CDR2 FQNNGV.